The T cell receptor (beta chain) under discussion was sequenced for a study of monozygotic twins with inflammatory bowel disease. PCR of TCRalpha and TCRbeta cDNA was nested, with two rounds of about 15 and 9 cycles. Following a re-call of the 5' RACE reads, TCRdb has one entry per CDR3 protein and lacks DNA. This sample's clone table lists about 450,000 distinct CDR3 sequences. To note about this clonotype: Its antigen is still unknown.

Study results and caveats: Clonotype sharing was lower in IBD patients than healthy twins, most markedly with disease activity.

This CDR3 is built from 15 residues. Germline lookup yields CDR1 SGHRS and CDR2 YFSETQ. This clonotype was sampled from a human donor with ulcerative colitis or Crohn's disease, or a healthy co-twin of an affected twin (not recorded which). The specimen sequenced was blood. The chain links TRBV5-1 to TRBJ2-1; the TRBD1 assignment by TCRdb is unverifiable without DNA. The chain's CDR3 is CASSFGAGLYNEQFF.